The next 15 T cell receptor beta chains were all read from a single sample in a study of radiation and T cells in renal cell carcinoma. Sequenced by immunoSEQ multiplex PCR; TCRdb stores in-frame clones only, minus some. This sample has some 44,000 clones, with roughly four fifths found just once. Documented time point: blood 4 weeks post-SBRT, at nephrectomy. Treatment noted: 15 Gy SBRT to primary tumor, nephrectomy 4 weeks later. The sample was blood, taken from a patient whose treatment included radiotherapy and nephrectomy. The receptor source for this set is a woman between 65 and 79 years old with renal cell carcinoma.

This chain connects TRBV13 to TRBJ2-7, with TRBD2 as a possible D gene (5 bases). Trimming cost V 6 bases and J 0 bases, with 6 bases left between them. The CDR3 spans 12 residues. The germline gives CDR1 PRHDT, CDR2 FYEKMQ (reference sequence). The CDR3: CASRRGSYEQYF. The CDR3 DNA is TGTGCCAGCAGACGGGGCTCCTACGAGCAGTACTTC.

This clone has a handful of counts. The chain recombines TRBV5-4 with TRBJ2-7, with D possibly being TRBD1 (6 bases). This CDR3 contains 14 residues. Per germline, CDR1 SGHNT and CDR2 YYREEE (reference sequence). Deletions cut 3 bases from V and 5 bases from J, with 15 bases between. CDR3 sequence (DNA): TGTGCCAGCAGCTATGATGGGGGCCCGAACGAGCAGTACTTC. This encodes CASSYDGGPNEQYF.

The chain links TRBV5-6 to TRBJ1-5, with 8 bases matching TRBD1. The CDR3 has 14 amino acids. Germline V gives CDR1 SGHDT, CDR2 YYEEEE. V gave up 4 bases and J gave up 1 base; unmatched junction bases: 1. The DNA of the CDR3 is TGTGCCAGCAGCCGGGACAGGAGCAATCAGCCCCAGCATTTT. This gives the protein CASSRDRSNQPQHF.

The rearrangement links TRBV23-1 to TRBJ2-7, with TRBD2 matching over 10 bases. TRBV23-1 is labeled an ORF, and its function is uncertain. V shed 4 bases and J 5 bases; nucleotides not matched to a gene: 14. This CDR3 is built from 17 residues. The CDR3 coding sequence is TGCGCCAGCAGTCGTTGGGGGACTAGCGTGCCAGGACACGAGCAGTACTTC. This encodes CASSRWGTSVPGHEQYF.

A few counts support this clone. CDR3 protein: CASSALYLGDPENQPQHF. The CDR3 bases are TGTGCCAGCTCGGCTTTGTATTTGGGGGACCCAGAAAATCAGCCCCAGCATTTT. The rearrangement links TRBV18 to TRBJ1-5; TRBD1 is a possible D gene (5 bases). This CDR3 has 18 residues. Trimming stripped 6 bases from V and 4 bases from J, with 25 bases between. Germline V gives CDR1 KGHSH, CDR2 LQKENI.

V is TRBV4-1 and J is TRBJ1-4; D call uncertain. V was pared by 1 base and J by 4 bases, with 10 bases between. The germline V gene has CDR1 MGHRA and CDR2 YSYEKL. This CDR3 contains 15 residues. CDR3 region: CASSQGSGNNEKLFF. In DNA form, the CDR3 reads TGCGCCAGCAGCCAAGGGTCGGGGAATAATGAAAAACTGTTTTTT.

The chain is built from TRBV10-3 and TRBJ2-1, with 9 bases fitting TRBD1. Trimming took 4 bases from V and 3 from J; bases not matched to a gene: 4. Germline lookup yields CDR1 ENHRY and CDR2 SYGVKD. CDR3 size: 15 residues. The CDR3 nucleotides read TGTGCCATCAGTGGGTCGGGACAGGGCTACAATGAGCAGTTCTTC. Encoded protein: CAISGSGQGYNEQFF.

The V and J genes are TRBV5-4 and TRBJ2-7; 10 positions match TRBD2. Losses at the gene ends were 4 bases for V and 0 bases for J; bases not matched to a gene: 10. The CDR3 length is 17 residues. Per the germline V gene, CDR1 is SGHNT and CDR2 is YYREEE (reference sequence). Here the CDR3 reads CASSRKAGGANSYEQYF. The CDR3 DNA sequence: TGTGCCAGCAGCCGCAAAGCGGGGGGGGCGAACTCCTACGAGCAGTACTTC.

This clone was observed a handful of times. The chain joins TRBV4-1 to TRBJ2-3, with D perhaps TRBD1 (5 bases). Trimming stripped 4 bases from V and 3 bases from J, with 17 bases between. Germline CDR1 reads MGHRA; CDR2 reads YSYEKL. The CDR3 has 16 residues. This CDR3 reads CASSPTGRAETDTQYF. As DNA, the CDR3 is TGCGCCAGCAGCCCCACGGGCAGGGCAGAAACAGATACGCAGTATTTT.

The chain couples TRBV2 to TRBJ2-5; D may be TRBD1 (6 bases). This CDR3 comprises 14 residues. Germline-derived CDR1 and CDR2 are SNHLY and FYNNEI. The V gene lost 6 bases and the J gene lost 3 bases, with 14 bases spanning the gap. Here the CDR3 reads CASSLTGPKETQYF. In nucleotides, the CDR3 is TGTGCCAGCAGCCTGACAGGACCCAAAGAGACCCAGTACTTC.

The CDR3 bases are TGCAGCGCGAGGGGGGCAGGCACAGATACGCAGTATTTT. Encoded protein: CSARGAGTDTQYF. The chain links TRBV29-1 to TRBJ2-3; D possibly matches TRBD1 or TRBD2 (6 bases each). The germline V and J ends were trimmed by 7 bases and 1 base, with 12 bases remaining between them. CDR3 length: 13 amino acids. CDR1 SQVTM and CDR2 ANQGSEA come from the germline V gene.

J is TRBJ1-4 and V is TRBV5-1, with TRBD1 identical over 8 bases. The CDR3 is 15 residues long. Germline CDR1 is SGHRS and CDR2 is YFSETQ. V was clipped by 4 bases and J by 8 bases; unmatched bases: 10. The CDR3 sequence is CASSPTRAGGEKLFF. The CDR3 DNA sequence: TGCGCCAGCAGCCCTACTAGAGCAGGGGGCGAAAAACTGTTTTTT.

V and J are TRBV6-6 and TRBJ1-3; 7 positions match TRBD1. This CDR3 is 15 amino acids long. With V trimmed by 8 bases and J by 0 bases, 7 bases remained unmatched. From germline, CDR1 is MNHNY and CDR2 SVGAGI (reference sequence). CDR3 residues: CASGGQTSSGNTIYF. The CDR3 DNA follows: TGTGCCAGCGGGGGACAGACAAGCTCTGGAAACACCATATATTTT.

The chain carries TRBV30 and TRBJ1-3; TRBD1 aligns across 8 bases. With 5 bases clipped from V and 1 base from J, the junction kept 22 bases outside the gene matches. CDR1 and CDR2 (germline): GTSNPN, SVGIG (reference sequence). The length of the CDR3 is 20 residues. CDR3 in DNA: TGTGCCTGGCAGGCACTAAGACAGGGGAGAATTGCCCATTCTGGAAACACCATATATTTT. The encoded protein is CAWQALRQGRIAHSGNTIYF.

The chain has TRBV6-1 and TRBJ2-5; D is unclear. Per the germline V gene, CDR1 is MNHNS and CDR2 is SASEGT. Trimming shortened V by 1 base and J by 5 bases, and 11 bases separated the two germline ends. There are 14 residues in the CDR3. The DNA of the CDR3 is TGTGCCAGCAGTGAAGACGTTACGAGCGAGACCCAGTACTTC. This sequence encodes CASSEDVTSETQYF.